These 26 T cell receptor beta chains came from one sample sequenced in a study of blood T cell repertoires in COVID-19. The assay was immunoSEQ multiplex PCR, and TCRdb's table has in-frame clones only and misses some. This sample has more than 150,000 clones, with 80% found just once. Specimen: peripheral blood. The receptors shown here come from a man aged 60 to 69 with acute or convalescent COVID-19.

The chain has TRBV7-2 and TRBJ2-7; 11 nucleotides line up with TRBD2. Germline V CDR1 and CDR2: SGHTA, FQGNSA. The CDR3 is made up of 16 amino acids. Losses at the gene ends were 1 base for V and 5 bases for J; bases not matched to a gene: 7. For the CDR3, the DNA is TGTGCCAGCAGCTTAGTCGGGCTAGCGGGAGGAAACGAGCAGTACTTC. It yields the protein CASSLVGLAGGNEQYF. Complete variable domain (other parts from reference TRBV7-2 and TRBJ2-7): GAGVSQSPSNKVTEKGKDVELRCDPISGHTALYWYRQSLGQGLEFLIYFQGNSAPDKSGLPSDRFSAERTGGSVSTLTIQRTQQEDSAVYLCASSLVGLAGGNEQYFGPGTRLTVT.

This chain links TRBV30 with TRBJ1-1; TRBD1 agrees at 7 bases. Germline lookup yields CDR1 GTSNPN and CDR2 SVGIG (reference sequence). The CDR3 extends over 14 amino acids. The V segment lost 0 bases and the J segment 4 bases; nucleotides outside the gene matches: 5. In nucleotides, the CDR3 is TGTGCCTGGAGTGTACTTGACAGGGTCACTGAAGCTTTCTTT. Its translation is CAWSVLDRVTEAFF.

The rearrangement uses TRBV24-1 and TRBJ2-3; 9 nucleotides agree with TRBD2. Germline lookup yields CDR1 KGHDR and CDR2 SFDVKD. This CDR3 comprises 18 residues. V gave up 3 bases and J gave up 0 bases; unmatched junction bases: 9. CDR3 DNA sequence: TGTGCCACCAGTGATCCCGGGGGGAGCGGGGGGAGCACAGATACGCAGTATTTT. Its translation is CATSDPGGSGGSTDTQYF.

The chain uses TRBV4-1 and TRBJ2-3, with a possible D match to TRBD2 (6 bases). CDR1 is MGHRA and CDR2 is YSYEKL in the germline V gene. The V and J ends lost 1 base and 2 bases respectively, with 10 bases between them. The length of the CDR3 is 15 residues. The CDR3 reads CASSQAGEFTDTQYF. The CDR3, as DNA: TGCGCCAGCAGCCAAGCGGGGGAGTTCACAGATACGCAGTATTTT.

This clone has only one observation. The V and J genes are TRBV24-1 and TRBJ2-5, with D unresolved. Trimming took 5 bases from V and 5 from J, leaving 8 bases between them. The CDR3 covers 12 residues. Germline V gene data show CDR1 as KGHDR and CDR2 as SFDVKD. The CDR3: CATSGVRETQYF. CDR3 nucleotides: TGTGCCACCAGTGGTGTCCGGGAGACCCAGTACTTC.

This sequence joins TRBV5-4 and TRBJ2-2, with 12 bases matching TRBD2. Germline V gene lookup returns CDR1 SGHNT and CDR2 YYREEE (reference sequence). V gave up 6 bases and J gave up 3 bases; unmatched junction bases: 9. This CDR3 contains 17 residues. CDR3 nucleotides: TGTGCCAGCACCAAGACTAGCGGGGGCCCCGACACCGGGGAGCTGTTTTTT. Translated: CASTKTSGGPDTGELFF.

V usage is TRBV15 and J usage is TRBJ2-7, with D possibly being TRBD1 (5 bases). CDR1 LNHNV and CDR2 YYDKDF come from the germline V gene (reference sequence). The CDR3 has 15 amino acids. The ends were cut back, 1 base at V and 0 bases at J, with 10 bases in the middle. This CDR3 is CATSRATGDSYEQYF. The CDR3 DNA is TGTGCCACCAGCAGAGCCACAGGCGACTCCTACGAGCAGTACTTC.

The V and J genes are TRBV7-9 and TRBJ2-3; D may be TRBD2 (6 bases). The V gene lost 4 bases and the J gene lost 3 bases, with 14 bases spanning the gap. Per germline, CDR1 SEHNR and CDR2 FQNEAQ (reference sequence). The CDR3 sequence is 15 residues long. CDR3 in amino acids: CASSSRLEVTDTQYF. The CDR3 nucleotides read TGTGCCAGCAGCTCCCGACTAGAAGTGACAGATACGCAGTATTTT.

This chain links TRBV3-1 (or the pseudogene TRBV3-2) with TRBJ2-3; 8 nucleotides match TRBD2. CDR3 length equals 15 residues. Germline values: CDR1 LGHDT, CDR2 YNNKEL (reference sequence). V lost 6 bases and J lost 0; bases outside the gene matches: 5. The DNA for the CDR3 is TGTGCCAGCAGAAGGGCGGGGGGAAGCACAGATACGCAGTATTTT. Protein sequence: CASRRAGGSTDTQYF.

This chain links TRBV6-5 with TRBJ1-1, with D unresolved. The CDR3 is 14 residues long. Germline CDR1 reads MNHEY; CDR2 reads SVGAGI. V was clipped by 9 bases and J by 0 bases, with 14 bases between them. For the CDR3, the DNA is TGTGCCAGTCGGGCCGGAGGCCTGAACACTGAAGCTTTCTTT. Residues: CASRAGGLNTEAFF.

The chain uses TRBV12-3 or TRBV12-4 and TRBJ1-1; possibly TRBD1 for D (5 bases). This CDR3 is built from 12 residues. Trimming took 4 bases from V and 13 from J, leaving 16 bases between them. The CDR3 sequence is CASSSMGVGVFF. For the CDR3, the DNA is TGTGCCAGCAGTTCCATGGGTGTAGGGGTTTTCTTT.

In this sample, this clone turned up a few times. CDR3 DNA sequence: TGTGCCAGTAGTATCGGTAGCGGGAGGCCGAACACCGGGGAGCTGTTTTTT. The encoded protein is CASSIGSGRPNTGELFF. The chain links TRBV19 to TRBJ2-2, with 10 nucleotides matching TRBD2. Per germline, CDR1 LNHDA and CDR2 SQIVND (reference sequence). The CDR3 length is 17 residues. The V and J ends lost 3 bases and 0 bases, in that order; junction bases with no gene match: 4. Full variable domain (rest looked up from reference TRBV19 and TRBJ2-2): DGGITQSPKYLFRKEGQNVTLSCEQNLNHDAMYWYRQDPGQGLRLIYYSQIVNDFQKGDIAEGYSVSREKKESFPLTVTSAQKNPTAFYLCASSIGSGRPNTGELFFGEGSRLTVL.

The rearrangement joins TRBV4-2 to TRBJ1-5; no clear D gene. V lost 0 bases and J lost 4, with 10 bases in between. The CDR3 sequence is 15 residues long. The germline CDR1 and CDR2 sequences are LGHNA and YNFKEQ. For the CDR3, the DNA is TGTGCCAGCAGCCAAGATGGGCAGGCGAATCAGCCCCAGCATTTT. This translates into CASSQDGQANQPQHF.

The chain couples TRBV12-3 or TRBV12-4 to TRBJ1-2; a weak D match, TRBD1 (5 bases). The CDR3 extends over 12 amino acids. V lost 10 bases, J lost 2 bases, and 11 bases lay in between. CDR3 in DNA: TGTGCCACCGCGGGGCGGAACTATGGCTACACCTTC. Amino acids: CATAGRNYGYTF.

V usage is TRBV25-1 and J usage is TRBJ2-7, with 10 bases aligning to TRBD1. CDR3 length: 13 residues. The ends lost 6 bases at V and 3 bases at J; junction bases unmatched: 2. Germline V lookup: CDR1 MGHDK, CDR2 SYGVNS. DNA of the CDR3: TGTGCCAGCAGGGGGACAGGGGTCTACGAGCAGTACTTC. This encodes CASRGTGVYEQYF.

V is TRBV3-1 (or the pseudogene TRBV3-2) and J is TRBJ1-6; D not certain. Germline lookup yields CDR1 LGHDT and CDR2 YNNKEL (reference sequence). The CDR3 spans 15 residues. V gave up 4 bases and J gave up 6 bases, with 13 bases separating them. CDR3 protein: CASSPQAGTNSPLHF. As DNA, the CDR3 is TGTGCCAGCAGCCCCCAGGCAGGTACTAATTCACCCCTCCACTTT.

This clone appeared once. The chain uses TRBV5-6 and TRBJ1-3; D is ambiguous. Trimming removed 2 bases from V and 0 bases from J, with 9 bases in between. Germline V CDR1 and CDR2: SGHDT, YYEEEE. This CDR3 comprises 15 residues. The CDR3 loop is CASSFSPGSGNTIYF. DNA of the CDR3: TGTGCCAGCAGCTTTTCCCCGGGCTCTGGAAACACCATATATTTT.

CDR3 loop: CATSEASGNEEQFF. The CDR3 nucleotides read TGTGCCACCAGTGAGGCTAGCGGGAATGAAGAGCAGTTCTTC. V usage is TRBV24-1 and J usage is TRBJ2-1; 9 nucleotides line up with TRBD2. V was pared by 4 bases and J by 10 bases, with 7 bases of the junction left unmatched. The CDR3 length is 14 residues. Germline-derived CDR1 and CDR2 are KGHDR and SFDVKD.

V is TRBV6-5 and J is TRBJ1-1; 10 bases agree with TRBD1. Germline lookup yields CDR1 MNHEY and CDR2 SVGAGI. The length of the CDR3 is 15 residues. V was pared by 7 bases and J by 5 bases, with 10 bases of the junction left unmatched. CDR3: CASNLPGQGRTEAFF. The CDR3 DNA reads as TGTGCCAGCAATCTACCGGGACAGGGGAGGACTGAAGCTTTCTTT.

This chain uses TRBV3-1 (or the pseudogene TRBV3-2) with TRBJ2-1; 13 bases are a match to TRBD2. Trimming at V came to 0 bases and at J to 3 bases, leaving 8 bases not matched to a gene. Germline CDR1 and CDR2: LGHDT and YNNKEL (reference sequence). This CDR3 region has 19 residues. The CDR3 coding sequence is TGTGCCAGCAGCCAAGATAGTGGTGGACTAGCGGGGGTCTACAATGAGCAGTTCTTC. It encodes CASSQDSGGLAGVYNEQFF.

The table lists this clone with a count of one. This rearrangement joins TRBV5-4 to TRBJ2-7, with TRBD1 matching 8 bases. Germline CDR1 and CDR2: SGHNT and YYREEE (reference sequence). The V gene end was trimmed by 3 bases and the J gene end by 0 bases; junction bases not matched to a gene: 5. The CDR3 is made up of 15 amino acids. The CDR3 region has the DNA TGTGCCAGCAGCTCCGACAGGGGTCTCTCCTACGAGCAGTACTTC. It is translated as CASSSDRGLSYEQYF.

This rearrangement joins TRBV6-5 to TRBJ2-3; the match to TRBD2 covers 7 bases. This CDR3 comprises 14 residues. Germline-derived CDR1 and CDR2 are MNHEY and SVGAGI. V shed 6 bases, J shed 2 bases, and the junction held 5 bases outside the gene matches. CDR3 bases: TGTGCCAGCAGGGCTAGCGGAAACACAGATACGCAGTATTTT. Its translation is CASRASGNTDTQYF.

Note on this clone: The same CDR3 also results from other DNA sequences found in this sample. The chain has TRBV2 and TRBJ2-7, with D unresolved. With 6 bases removed from V and 2 bases from J, the gap between germline ends came to 8 bases. CDR3 length: 12 residues. Germline V gene data show CDR1 as SNHLY and CDR2 as FYNNEI. CDR3 DNA: TGTGCCAGCAGCCGCGAAACCTACGAGCAGTACTTC. This translates into CASSRETYEQYF.

The V call is TRBV20-1, the J call TRBJ1-2; D not resolved. Trimming shortened V by 2 bases and J by 6 bases, and 7 bases separated the two germline ends. The germline V gene has CDR1 DFQATT and CDR2 SNEGSKA (reference sequence). The CDR3 sequence is 11 residues long. The CDR3 protein is CSARTGNGYTF. In DNA, the CDR3 is TGCAGTGCTAGAACGGGAAATGGCTACACCTTC.

V is TRBV7-2 and J is TRBJ2-7; 12 nucleotides line up with TRBD2. The ends lost 8 bases at V and 4 bases at J; junction bases unmatched: 15. This CDR3 is 17 amino acids long. Germline CDR1 is SGHTA and CDR2 is FQGNSA. CDR3 sequence: CASPFGASGRASYEQYF. In nucleotides, the CDR3 is TGTGCCAGCCCCTTCGGGGCTAGCGGGAGGGCCTCATACGAGCAGTACTTC.

The V call is TRBV27, the J call TRBJ1-2; 8 nucleotides line up with TRBD1. This CDR3 contains 15 residues. The germline gives CDR1 MNHEY, CDR2 SMNVEV (reference sequence). After removal of 7 bases from V and 8 bases from J, the junction contained 15 bases not matched to a gene. The chain's CDR3 is CASIRGGSGGEGYTF. The CDR3, as DNA: TGTGCCAGCATCCGCGGAGGATCAGGGGGCGAGGGCTACACCTTC.